Following are 32 T cell receptor beta chains from one sample sequenced in a study of neoadjuvant anti-PD-1 for oral cavity cancer. As for time point: after neoadjuvant nivolumab, at surgical resection. Clones were read by immunoSEQ multiplex PCR, and TCRdb kept only the in-frame ones, dropping some. The top ten clones hold about 16% of a sample with tens of thousands of clones, roughly two fifths of them seen once. The sample here was tumor tissue, taken after nivolumab (anti-PD-1) treatment. These receptors were obtained from a person between 35 and 79 years old with oral cavity squamous cell carcinoma.

This clone turned up a few times. The chain carries TRBV11-2 and TRBJ2-5, with unresolved D. CDR1 and CDR2 (germline): SGHAT, FQNNGV. The CDR3 extends over 13 amino acids. The V end lost 3 bases, the J end lost 11 bases, and 16 bases lay between the germline ends. Written as DNA, the CDR3 is TGTGCCAGCAGCTTTAGTGGGCAGCCTAAACAGTACTTC. Translating it yields CASSFSGQPKQYF.

This clone was seen more than once but under ten times. The V and J genes are TRBV6-5 and TRBJ1-5; D gene unclear. The CDR3 extends over 13 amino acids. Germline V gene lookup returns CDR1 MNHEY and CDR2 SVGAGI. Trimming shortened V by 2 bases and J by 7 bases, and 9 bases separated the two germline ends. CDR3: CASSYGQLQPQHF. CDR3 coding DNA: TGTGCCAGCAGTTACGGCCAGTTGCAGCCCCAGCATTTT.

This clone came up many times. The J gene is TRBJ1-2, the V gene TRBV5-1, with a weak D call TRBD1 (5 bases). With 4 bases removed from V and 5 bases from J, the gap between germline ends came to 15 bases. The CDR3 runs 14 residues. In germline, CDR1 is SGHRS, CDR2 YFSETQ. The DNA for the CDR3 is TGCGCCAGCAGCCCCCCGACAGCGGCGTATGGCTACACCTTC. Its protein is CASSPPTAAYGYTF. The whole variable domain, filled in from reference TRBV5-1 and TRBJ1-2, reads KAGVTQTPRYLIKTRGQQVTLSCSPISGHRSVSWYQQTPGQGLQFLFEYFSETQRNKGNFPGRFSGRQFSNSRSEMNVSTLELGDSALYLCASSPPTAAYGYTFGSGTRLTVV.

This clone was detected many times. V and J are TRBV20-1 and TRBJ1-1; D possibly corresponds to TRBD1 (5 bases). The CDR3 sequence is 11 residues long. CDR1 is DFQATT, CDR2 SNEGSKA, per germline (reference sequence). The CDR3 sequence is CMSREATEAFF. CDR3 in DNA: TGCATGAGCAGGGAGGCAACTGAAGCTTTCTTT.

The CDR3 bases are TGTGCCGCAAAGCGGATCTCCTACAATGAGCAGTTCTTC. Translating it yields CAAKRISYNEQFF. The rearrangement links TRBV6-1 to TRBJ2-1, with D possibly being TRBD2 (5 bases). The V end lost 11 bases, the J end lost 0 bases, and 11 bases lay between the germline ends. The germline gives CDR1 MNHNS, CDR2 SASEGT. The CDR3 loop spans 13 amino acids.

This clone was seen more than once but under ten times. The chain combines TRBV5-1 with TRBJ1-2; D possibly corresponds to TRBD1 (6 bases). CDR3 length equals 15 residues. The germline gives CDR1 SGHRS, CDR2 YFSETQ. The V end lost 1 base, the J end lost 4 bases, and 14 bases lay between the germline ends. The CDR3 is CASSLLHRDIYGYTF. CDR3 DNA: TGCGCCAGCAGCTTGCTCCACCGGGACATCTATGGCTACACCTTC.

The chain joins TRBV27 to TRBJ2-7, with a weak D call TRBD2 (5 bases). This CDR3 region has 13 residues. Germline assignment: CDR1 MNHEY and CDR2 SMNVEV (reference sequence). V was clipped by 3 bases and J by 3 bases, with 9 bases between them. CDR3 amino acids: CASSFTEGYEQYF. In DNA form, the CDR3 reads TGTGCCAGCAGTTTCACTGAGGGCTACGAGCAGTACTTC.

The chain joins TRBV28 to TRBJ2-6, with D possibly matching TRBD2 (5 bases). V was pared by 3 bases and J by 3 bases, with 9 bases between. CDR1 MDHEN and CDR2 SYDVKM come from the germline V gene. The CDR3 is 15 amino acids. CDR3: CASSLSGYGANVLTF. CDR3 nucleotides: TGTGCCAGCAGTTTGTCGGGGTATGGGGCCAACGTCCTGACTTTC.

The chain combines TRBV7-9 with TRBJ2-3; 10 bases map to TRBD1. CDR1 is SEHNR, CDR2 FQNEAQ, per germline (reference sequence). V was clipped by 4 bases and J by 3 bases; unmatched bases: 13. The CDR3 consists of 18 residues. CDR3 sequence (DNA): TGTGCCAGCAGCTCTCCGCTAGGACAGGGGGGTTCGACAGATACGCAGTATTTT. It is translated as CASSSPLGQGGSTDTQYF.

This clone turned up a few times. The chain has TRBV10-3 and TRBJ1-5; 9 bases are shared with TRBD1. The germline V gene encodes CDR1 ENHRY and CDR2 SYGVKD. The CDR3 has 15 amino acids. V dropped 8 bases and J dropped 3; count of bases not matched to a gene: 8. Here the CDR3 reads CAIGRDRASNQPQHF. CDR3 coding DNA: TGTGCCATCGGACGGGACAGGGCCTCCAATCAGCCCCAGCATTTT.

This rearrangement joins TRBV18 to TRBJ2-3; D might be TRBD2 (6 bases). Germline V lookup: CDR1 KGHSH, CDR2 LQKENI. The CDR3 has 14 amino acids. The V end lost 6 bases, the J end lost 4 bases, and 14 bases lay between the germline ends. The CDR3 DNA reads TGTGCCAGCTCTCCGACGGGAGTCGCAGATACGCAGTATTTT. Encoded protein: CASSPTGVADTQYF.

This clone is classed as medium-sized. The chain is built from TRBV5-6 and TRBJ2-7; TRBD1 matches at 8 bases. This CDR3 is 15 amino acids long. The junction had 12 bases not matched to a gene; V was cut back by 4 bases and J by 6 bases. From germline, CDR1 is SGHDT and CDR2 YYEEEE. Here the CDR3 DNA reads TGTGCCAGCAGCCCCAGGCAGGGGGCGTACTCCGAGCAGTACTTC. This sequence encodes CASSPRQGAYSEQYF.

CDR3 in amino acids: CASSRDGTVGSYEQYF. For the CDR3, the DNA is TGCGCCAGCAGTCGAGACGGGACTGTAGGCTCCTACGAGCAGTACTTC. This chain links TRBV4-1 with TRBJ2-7; maybe TRBD2 (6 bases). CDR1 is MGHRA, CDR2 YSYEKL, per germline. CDR3 size: 16 residues. The ends were cut back, 6 bases at V and 0 bases at J, with 18 bases in the middle.

This clone has just a few counts. The gene calls are TRBV30 and TRBJ2-7; 7 nucleotides match TRBD2. Germline CDR1 and CDR2: GTSNPN and SVGIG (reference sequence). The CDR3 is 12 amino acids. Unmatched junction bases numbered 3, after V lost 0 bases and J lost 7 bases. CDR3 coding DNA: TGTGCCTGGAGTGTATTAGCGGGTGAGCAGTACTTC. It is translated as CAWSVLAGEQYF.

Ten or more counts support this clone. The J gene is TRBJ2-7, the V gene TRBV9; no clear D gene. Trimming pared 1 base from V and 3 bases from J, leaving 8 bases between. This CDR3 has 13 residues. In germline, CDR1 is SGDLS, CDR2 YYNGEE. The DNA of the CDR3 is TGTGCCAGCAGCGTAAGTCAGCACTACGAGCAGTACTTC. Its translation: CASSVSQHYEQYF.

The J gene is TRBJ2-1, the V gene TRBV6-4; 9 positions agree with TRBD2. Germline V lookup: CDR1 MRHNA, CDR2 SNTAGT. The CDR3 totals 15 residues. V lost 8 bases and J lost 8; bases outside the gene matches: 13. The chain's CDR3 is CASGGTSGSSDEQFF. As DNA, the CDR3 is TGTGCCAGCGGGGGAACTAGCGGGTCCTCCGATGAGCAGTTCTTC.

This clone was seen a few times. The J gene is TRBJ1-2, the V gene TRBV7-8; weak D call: TRBD1 (6 bases). Germline CDR1 is SGHVS and CDR2 is FQNEAQ. V shed 6 bases and J shed 4 bases, with 18 bases lying between them. The CDR3 covers 15 residues. CDR3 protein: CASRQTFRGGYGYTF. CDR3 bases: TGTGCCAGCAGACAAACCTTCAGGGGAGGCTATGGCTACACCTTC.

The chain couples TRBV5-1 to TRBJ2-7, with 8 bases lining up with TRBD1. The V gene's germline CDR1 is SGHRS and CDR2 YFSETQ. Trimming at V came to 4 bases and at J to 2 bases, leaving 2 bases not matched to a gene. The CDR3 runs to 13 residues. The CDR3 spells CASSPTGAYEQYF. The CDR3 DNA follows: TGCGCCAGCAGCCCGACAGGGGCCTACGAGCAGTACTTC.

This clone showed up just a few times. The chain joins TRBV5-1 to TRBJ2-1, with D perhaps TRBD2 (6 bases). CDR1 and CDR2 (germline): SGHRS, YFSETQ. The V end was cut by 5 bases, the J end by 4 bases, with 13 bases between. CDR3 length equals 14 residues. CDR3 protein: CASSPLARYNEQFF. The CDR3 nucleotides are TGCGCCAGCAGTCCCCTAGCGCGTTACAATGAGCAGTTCTTC.

The genes are TRBV10-3 and TRBJ1-3; possible D gene TRBD1, 5 bases. Germline loops: CDR1 ENHRY, CDR2 SYGVKD. This CDR3 spans 14 amino acids. V lost 6 bases, J lost 7 bases, and 16 bases lay in between. This CDR3 reads CAIRGPGLDNTIYF. In nucleotides, the CDR3 is TGTGCCATCAGGGGACCGGGACTTGATAACACCATATATTTT.

This clone has ten or more counts. The chain joins TRBV7-9 to TRBJ2-5; D is possibly TRBD2 (5 bases). Deletions cut 1 base from V and 4 bases from J, with 7 bases between. CDR1 and CDR2 from the germline V gene are SEHNR and FQNEAQ (reference sequence). CDR3 length: 13 residues. The chain's CDR3 is CASSLEGGETQYF. The CDR3 nucleotides are TGTGCCAGCAGCTTAGAAGGAGGAGAGACCCAGTACTTC.

This clone was detected many times. The chain carries TRBV7-9 and TRBJ1-2; a weak D match, TRBD1 (6 bases). The germline gives CDR1 SEHNR, CDR2 FQNEAQ (reference sequence). Between the trimmed V and J ends, which lost 3 bases and 3 bases, there was a span of 20 bases. This CDR3 is built from 17 residues. The CDR3 bases are TGTGCCAGCAGCTTTCCGGAACAGGGAGGAGGTGACTATGGCTACACCTTC. This sequence encodes CASSFPEQGGGDYGYTF.

The chain is built from TRBV18 and TRBJ2-7; no firm D call. Looked up from germline, CDR1 is KGHSH and CDR2 is LQKENI. V was shortened by 3 bases and J by 3 bases, with 15 bases between the two germline ends. This CDR3 region has 15 residues. This CDR3 is CASSPPGSNNYEQYF. The CDR3 nucleotides read TGTGCCAGCTCACCGCCCGGGTCAAACAACTACGAGCAGTACTTC.

Notes on this clone: Additional DNA sequences in this sample encode the identical CDR3. The rearrangement joins TRBV20-1 to TRBJ1-2, with 7 positions matching TRBD1. The CDR3 extends over 11 amino acids. Trimming removed 6 bases from V and 8 bases from J; junction bases left unmatched: 6. The germline gives CDR1 DFQATT, CDR2 SNEGSKA (reference sequence). CDR3 loop: CSAPGGGGYTF. The CDR3 DNA reads as TGCAGTGCCCCAGGGGGTGGCGGCTACACCTTC.

This clone has at least ten counts. The same CDR3 is also encoded by other DNA sequences in this sample. This chain links TRBV27 with TRBJ2-7; D is undetermined. Trimming left V 3 bases short and J 4 bases short, with 4 bases between. This CDR3 has 11 amino acids. CDR1 and CDR2 from the germline V gene are MNHEY and SMNVEV (reference sequence). CDR3 sequence reads: CASSLGYEQYF. The CDR3 nucleotides are TGTGCCAGCAGTTTGGGGTACGAGCAGTACTTC.

This clone showed up just a few times. V is TRBV20-1 and J is TRBJ1-2; no clear D. The V gene's germline CDR1 is DFQATT and CDR2 SNEGSKA (reference sequence). The CDR3 contains 11 residues. The ends were cut back, 6 bases at V and 8 bases at J, with 13 bases in the middle. The CDR3 is CSAATFGGYTF. DNA of the CDR3: TGCAGTGCCGCTACGTTCGGGGGCTACACCTTC.

The chain is built from TRBV28 and TRBJ1-1, with unresolved D. With 5 bases removed from V and 0 bases from J, the gap between germline ends came to 22 bases. Germline-derived CDR1 and CDR2 are MDHEN and SYDVKM. The CDR3 spans 18 residues. The CDR3 spells CASSLPPASEQLNTEAFF. CDR3 DNA sequence: TGTGCCAGCAGTCTGCCCCCCGCATCGGAACAGTTGAACACTGAAGCTTTCTTT.

V and J are TRBV5-1 and TRBJ2-5; perhaps TRBD1 as D (6 bases). V was shortened by 0 bases and J by 5 bases, with 14 bases between the two germline ends. Germline lookup yields CDR1 SGHRS and CDR2 YFSETQ. The CDR3 runs 15 residues. This chain's CDR3 is CASSLGGPSGETQYF. The CDR3 bases are TGCGCCAGCAGCTTGGGGGGGCCTTCAGGGGAGACCCAGTACTTC.

V gene TRBV15 combines with J gene TRBJ2-5; TRBD1 might be the D (5 bases). Trimming pared 1 base from V and 6 bases from J, leaving 12 bases between. Germline CDR1 is LNHNV and CDR2 is YYDKDF (reference sequence). The CDR3 consists of 14 residues. The CDR3 spells CATSRGGQGQTQYF. In DNA, the CDR3 is TGTGCCACCAGCAGAGGCGGACAAGGGCAGACCCAGTACTTC.

In its sample, this clone was seen a few times. This chain uses TRBV7-2 with TRBJ2-7, with D unresolved. Germline assignment: CDR1 SGHTA and CDR2 FQGNSA. V lost 1 base to trimming and J lost 3 bases, with 4 bases between them. The CDR3 consists of 12 residues. As DNA, the CDR3 is TGTGCCAGCAGCTTAGTTCGCTACGAGCAGTACTTC. Encoded protein: CASSLVRYEQYF.

The V and J genes are TRBV28 and TRBJ1-1; 7 bases fit TRBD1. CDR1 MDHEN and CDR2 SYDVKM come from the germline V gene. The CDR3 runs 16 residues. With 5 bases clipped from V and 0 bases from J, the junction kept 9 bases outside the gene matches. CDR3 in DNA: TGTGCCAGCAGTACCTCGACAGGGTCGATGAACACTGAAGCTTTCTTT. Translating gives CASSTSTGSMNTEAFF.

With regard to this clone: The germline gene is not matched at one end of the junction; a read error may be the cause. The rearrangement links TRBV11-2 to TRBJ2-7, with TRBD1 matching 7 bases. Germline V CDR1 and CDR2: SGHAT, FQNNGV. The CDR3 consists of 16 residues. CDR3 sequence: CASSLGGYRGSSEQYF. CDR3 coding DNA: TGTGCCAGCAGCTTAGGGGGGTACAGGGGTTCCTCCGAGCAGTACTTC.